Listed below are T cell receptor beta chains from one sample, sequenced in a study of cytomegalovirus exposure and HLA in healthy donors. The table came from immunoSEQ multiplex PCR; TCRdb's copy has only in-frame clones and leaves some out. The sample consists of under 200,000 clones, about three quarters of them appearing once. The sample taken for sequencing was PBMCs. Every receptor here comes from a female donor in good health and CMV-seronegative. CDR3s include the opening cysteine and the closing phenylalanine or tryptophan. D genes are given only for firm matches. Some rows mark clone size as missing; the rest say once, few, many or name a class of expanded clone.

CDR3 protein: CASSPETGQKAFF; CDR3 DNA: TGTGCCAGCTCCCCCGAGACAGGGCAAAAAGCTTTCTTT; J gene: TRBJ1-1; V gene: TRBV18; D gene: TRBD1; clone size: few
CDR3 protein: CASSLTSGSGDTQYF; CDR3 DNA: TGTGCCAGCAGTTTGACTAGCGGGAGTGGAGATACGCAGTATTTT; J gene: TRBJ2-3; V gene: TRBV9; D gene: TRBD2; clone size: few
CDR3 protein: CASSLDGQGTQYF; CDR3 DNA: TGTGCCAGCAGCTTGGATGGGCAGGGTACGCAGTATTTT; J gene: TRBJ2-3; V gene: TRBV5-4; D gene: -; clone size: -
CDR3 protein: CASSLLSAPGELFF; CDR3 DNA: TGTGCCAGCAGCTTATTGAGCGCCCCCGGGGAGCTGTTTTTT; J gene: TRBJ2-2; V gene: TRBV7-2; D gene: -; clone size: -
CDR3 protein: CASSGREDSDAFF; CDR3 DNA: TGTGCCAGCAGCGGGAGGGAAGACAGTGATGCTTTCTTT; J gene: TRBJ1-1; V gene: TRBV9; D gene: -; clone size: once
CDR3 protein: CASSLGGVKNIQYF; CDR3 DNA: TGTGCCAGCAGCCTTGGGGGGGTCAAAAACATTCAGTACTTC; J gene: TRBJ2-4; V gene: TRBV6-5; D gene: TRBD2; clone size: -
CDR3 protein: CASSSPSLRRTDTQYF; CDR3 DNA: TGTGCCAGCAGCTCTCCCTCCCTACGGAGAACAGATACGCAGTATTTT; J gene: TRBJ2-3; V gene: TRBV7-2; D gene: -; clone size: once
CDR3 protein: CASSLGHQYNEQFF; CDR3 DNA: TGTGCCAGCAGCCTGGGACACCAGTACAATGAGCAGTTCTTC; J gene: TRBJ2-1; V gene: TRBV11-3; D gene: -; clone size: -
CDR3 protein: CASSSGLAEVTDTQYF; CDR3 DNA: TGTGCCAGCAGCTCCGGACTAGCGGAGGTTACAGATACGCAGTATTTT; J gene: TRBJ2-3; V gene: TRBV7-2; D gene: TRBD2; clone size: few
CDR3 protein: CASGLRPMGSRREGVEQFF; CDR3 DNA: TGTGCTAGTGGCCTAAGACCCATGGGGTCTCGACGGGAGGGGGTTGAGCAGTTCTTC; J gene: TRBJ2-1; V gene: TRBV12-5; D gene: TRBD2; clone size: -
CDR3 protein: CASSSRDQPQHF; CDR3 DNA: TGTGCCAGCAGTTCCCGAGATCAGCCCCAGCATTTT; J gene: TRBJ1-5; V gene: TRBV6-1; D gene: -; clone size: -
CDR3 protein: CASSSAGRGRIANEKLFF; CDR3 DNA: TGTGCCAGCAGCAGCGCGGGCAGGGGGCGCATAGCTAATGAAAAACTGTTTTTT; J gene: TRBJ1-4; V gene: TRBV7-6; D gene: TRBD1; clone size: -
CDR3 protein: CASSPWDRSQNTEAFF; CDR3 DNA: TGCGCCAGCAGCCCCTGGGACAGATCCCAGAACACTGAAGCTTTCTTT; J gene: TRBJ1-1; V gene: TRBV5-1; D gene: TRBD1; clone size: -
CDR3 protein: CASSFPSGTSGELFF; CDR3 DNA: TGCGCCAGCAGCTTCCCTAGCGGGACATCCGGGGAGCTGTTTTTT; J gene: TRBJ2-2; V gene: TRBV5-1; D gene: TRBD2; clone size: few
CDR3 protein: CASSLAGLATKNIQYF; CDR3 DNA: TGTGCCAGCAGCTTAGCAGGACTAGCGACCAAAAACATTCAGTACTTC; J gene: TRBJ2-4; V gene: TRBV11-2; D gene: TRBD2; clone size: -
CDR3 protein: CASSIRGYTEAFF; CDR3 DNA: TGTGCCAGTAGTATTCGGGGTTACACTGAAGCTTTCTTT; J gene: TRBJ1-1; V gene: TRBV19; D gene: -; clone size: -
CDR3 protein: CASRPAGGGSPEAFF; CDR3 DNA: TGTGCCAGCAGGCCCGCGGGGGGCGGAAGCCCTGAAGCTTTCTTT; J gene: TRBJ1-1; V gene: TRBV4-2; D gene: -; clone size: -
CDR3 protein: CAGSQEPGVGVTGANVLTF; CDR3 DNA: TGCGCCGGCAGCCAAGAACCCGGGGTTGGTGTTACTGGGGCCAACGTCCTGACTTTC; J gene: TRBJ2-6; V gene: TRBV4-3; D gene: -; clone size: -
CDR3 protein: CASSAISGGDEQFF; CDR3 DNA: TGTGCCAGCAGCGCGATTAGCGGGGGGGATGAGCAGTTCTTC; J gene: TRBJ2-1; V gene: TRBV5-5; D gene: TRBD2; clone size: once
CDR3 protein: CASSLLQVVSPQHF; CDR3 DNA: TGTGCCAGCAGTTTATTACAGGTCGTTTCGCCCCAGCATTTT; J gene: TRBJ1-5; V gene: TRBV28; D gene: -; clone size: few
CDR3 protein: CATQKGLAGPSQYF; CDR3 DNA: TGTGCCACCCAGAAGGGACTAGCGGGCCCTTCCCAGTATTTT; J gene: TRBJ2-3; V gene: TRBV19; D gene: TRBD2; clone size: -
CDR3 protein: CASRMVQWGGAFF; CDR3 DNA: TGTGCCAGCAGAATGGTCCAATGGGGAGGAGCTTTCTTT; J gene: TRBJ1-1; V gene: TRBV2; D gene: -; clone size: once
CDR3 protein: CASSQDGLAGGLAKNIQYF; CDR3 DNA: TGCGCCAGCAGCCAAGATGGACTAGCGGGGGGGCTAGCCAAAAACATTCAGTACTTC; J gene: TRBJ2-4; V gene: TRBV4-1; D gene: TRBD2; clone size: -
CDR3 protein: CASSLSGREAGTDTQYF; CDR3 DNA: TGTGCCAGCTCTCTATCCGGGCGGGAGGCTGGCACAGATACGCAGTATTTT; J gene: TRBJ2-3; V gene: TRBV9; D gene: TRBD2; clone size: -
CDR3 protein: CASSLAFGNTIYF; CDR3 DNA: TGCGCCAGCAGCCTGGCTTTTGGAAACACCATATATTTT; J gene: TRBJ1-3; V gene: TRBV4-3; D gene: -; clone size: -
CDR3 protein: CASSLAGVRDAFF; CDR3 DNA: TGCGCCAGCAGCTTGGCCGGGGTCCGCGACGCTTTCTTT; J gene: TRBJ1-1; V gene: TRBV5-1; D gene: -; clone size: -
CDR3 protein: CASSTTSGGPRVGETQYF; CDR3 DNA: TGTGCCAGCAGCACGACTAGCGGGGGGCCGAGGGTCGGAGAGACCCAGTACTTC; J gene: TRBJ2-5; V gene: TRBV9; D gene: TRBD2; clone size: once
CDR3 protein: CASSSPSGRRNEQFF; CDR3 DNA: TGTGCCAGCAGCTCCCCTAGCGGGAGACGGAATGAGCAGTTCTTC; J gene: TRBJ2-1; V gene: TRBV7-2; D gene: TRBD2; clone size: -
CDR3 protein: CASSQDAVGGENRPQHF; CDR3 DNA: TGCGCCAGCAGCCAAGATGCGGTAGGGGGCGAGAATCGACCCCAGCATTTT; J gene: TRBJ1-5; V gene: TRBV4-3; D gene: TRBD1; clone size: -
CDR3 protein: CASSHDRIFPYEQYF; CDR3 DNA: TGTGCCAGCAGTCATGACAGGATTTTCCCCTACGAGCAGTACTTC; J gene: TRBJ2-7; V gene: TRBV27; D gene: -; clone size: once
CDR3 protein: CASSPRAGGENGELFF; CDR3 DNA: TGTGCCAGCAGCCCACGTGCGGGGGGGGAGAACGGGGAGCTGTTTTTT; J gene: TRBJ2-2; V gene: TRBV7-8; D gene: TRBD2; clone size: -
CDR3 protein: CASSHSGTGHSYEQYF; CDR3 DNA: TGTGCCAGCAGCCACTCCGGGACAGGGCACTCATACGAGCAGTACTTC; J gene: TRBJ2-7; V gene: TRBV27; D gene: TRBD1; clone size: -
CDR3 protein: CASSFGGGAPGANVLTF; CDR3 DNA: TGTGCCAGCAGCTTCGGGGGGGGCGCCCCTGGGGCCAACGTCCTGACTTTC; J gene: TRBJ2-6; V gene: TRBV11-2; D gene: TRBD2; clone size: few
CDR3 protein: CASSFGANTEAFF; CDR3 DNA: TGTGCCAGCAGCTTTGGGGCGAACACTGAAGCTTTCTTT; J gene: TRBJ1-1; V gene: TRBV7-3; D gene: -; clone size: -
CDR3 protein: CASSLGLAGTNEQFF; CDR3 DNA: TGTGCTAGCAGCTTGGGGCTAGCGGGGACCAATGAGCAGTTCTTC; J gene: TRBJ2-1; V gene: TRBV7-7; D gene: TRBD2; clone size: few
CDR3 protein: CASSQFTVTTNEKLFF; CDR3 DNA: TGTGCCAGCAGCCAATTCACAGTTACAACTAATGAAAAACTGTTTTTT; J gene: TRBJ1-4; V gene: TRBV14; D gene: -; clone size: -
CDR3 protein: CASSLAVRTGGDEQYF; CDR3 DNA: TGTGCCAGCAGCTTGGCCGTAAGGACAGGGGGGGACGAGCAGTACTTC; J gene: TRBJ2-7; V gene: TRBV5-8; D gene: TRBD1; clone size: once
CDR3 protein: CAISFRGETQYF; CDR3 DNA: TGTGCCATCAGTTTCAGGGGGGAGACCCAGTACTTC; J gene: TRBJ2-5; V gene: TRBV10-3; D gene: TRBD1; clone size: -